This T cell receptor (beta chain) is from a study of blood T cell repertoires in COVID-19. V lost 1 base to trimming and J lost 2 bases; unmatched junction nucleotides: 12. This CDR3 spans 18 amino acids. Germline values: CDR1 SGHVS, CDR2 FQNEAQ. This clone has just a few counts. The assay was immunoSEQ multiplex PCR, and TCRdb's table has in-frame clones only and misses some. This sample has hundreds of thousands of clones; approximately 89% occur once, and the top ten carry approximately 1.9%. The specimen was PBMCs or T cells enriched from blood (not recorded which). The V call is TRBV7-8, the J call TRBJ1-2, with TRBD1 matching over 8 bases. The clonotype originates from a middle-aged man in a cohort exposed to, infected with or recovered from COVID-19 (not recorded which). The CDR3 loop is CASSLGVRPGQDNYGYTF. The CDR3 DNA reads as TGTGCCAGCAGCTTAGGTGTTCGGCCGGGACAGGACAACTATGGCTACACCTTC.